This entry lists 16 T cell receptor beta chains sequenced from one sample in a study of T cells after yellow fever vaccination. TCRdb independently ran MiXCR on the 5' RACE reads; one entry per CDR3 protein. The sample holds some 300,000 distinct CDR3 sequences, around 11% seen once. Source: CD4+ T cells sorted from PBMCs, taken 45 days after the yellow fever booster vaccination. The receptors were sampled from a man younger than 30 who received the YFV17D yellow fever vaccine.

This clonotype was seen repeatedly, ten times or more. The rearrangement joins TRBV27 to TRBJ2-6; D possibly uses TRBD1 or TRBD2 (5 bases each). The CDR3 covers 14 residues. Germline values: CDR1 MNHEY, CDR2 SMNVEV (reference sequence). Trimming took 2 bases from V and 7 from J, leaving 9 bases between them. The CDR3 region is CASSLVGDANVLTF. CDR3 bases: TGTGCCAGCAGTTTAGTCGGGGACGCCAACGTCCTGACTTTC.

This clonotype was seen repeatedly, ten times or more. The rearrangement joins TRBV9 to TRBJ1-2; 8 nucleotides line up with TRBD1. The CDR3 has 15 amino acids. V dropped 5 bases and J dropped 4; count of bases not matched to a gene: 10. CDR1 and CDR2 (germline): SGDLS, YYNGEE. CDR3 region: CASSPAQGGVYGYTF. The CDR3 DNA sequence: TGTGCCAGCAGTCCTGCACAGGGGGGGGTCTATGGCTACACCTTC. The variable domain in full, with the rest retrieved from reference TRBV9 and TRBJ1-2, is DSGVTQTPKHLITATGQRVTLRCSPRSGDLSVYWYQQSLDQGLQFLIQYYNGEERAKGNILERFSAQQFPDLHSELNLSSLELGDSALYFCASSPAQGGVYGYTFGSGTRLTVV.

This clonotype came up a few times. V and J are TRBV4-2 and TRBJ2-7; D unclear. Germline V gene lookup returns CDR1 LGHNA and CDR2 YNFKEQ. Trimming took off 4 bases at V and 1 base at J, with 8 bases between the two ends. The CDR3 has 13 residues. The CDR3 DNA is TGTGCCAGCAGCCCAGTGTTATCCTACGAGCAGTACGTC. Protein product: CASSPVLSYEQYV.

This clonotype was counted between two and nine times. CDR3 region: CASSIERRQPIYF. In DNA, the CDR3 is TGTGCCAGTAGTATAGAACGGCGCCAGCCCATATATTTT. The chain recombines TRBV19 with TRBJ1-3; D unresolved. Germline V gives CDR1 LNHDA, CDR2 SQIVND (reference sequence). The CDR3 has 13 residues. V lost 0 bases, J lost 11 bases, and 11 bases lay in between. Using reference TRBV19 and TRBJ1-3 for the parts outside the CDR3, the full variable domain is DGGITQSPKYLFRKEGQNVTLSCEQNLNHDAMYWYRQDPGQGLRLIYYSQIVNDFQKGDIAEGYSVSREKKESFPLTVTSAQKNPTAFYLCASSIERRQPIYFGEGSWLTVV.

As to this clonotype: The junction departs from germline at one end; a sequencing error may be responsible. In DNA form, the CDR3 reads TGTGCCAGCTCCCCACAGGGGGCGAGCTATGGCTACACCTTC. Encoded protein: CASSPQGASYGYTF. The chain combines TRBV18 with TRBJ1-2; 9 bases map to TRBD1. Germline V gene sequence: CDR1 KGHSH, CDR2 LQKENI. The CDR3 is made up of 14 amino acids. The whole variable domain, filled in from reference TRBV18 and TRBJ1-2, reads NAGVMQNPRHLVRRRGQEARLRCSPMKGHSHVYWYRQLPEEGLKFMVYLQKENIIDESGMPKERFSAEFPKEGPSILRIQQVVRGDSAAYFCASSPQGASYGYTFGSGTRLTVV.

This clonotype was seen many times. CDR3 bases: TGCAGTGCTCGGATGGACAGGGACTATGGCTACACCTTC. Encoded protein: CSARMDRDYGYTF. The chain is built from TRBV20-1 and TRBJ1-2; 8 bases are a match to TRBD1. The V segment lost 5 bases and the J segment 3 bases; nucleotides outside the gene matches: 5. Germline V gene data show CDR1 as DFQATT and CDR2 as SNEGSKA (reference sequence). The CDR3 is made up of 13 amino acids.

This clonotype was picked up many times. This sequence joins TRBV5-1 and TRBJ2-1, with D possibly being TRBD1 or TRBD2 (5 bases each). The CDR3 has 16 amino acids. The germline CDR1 and CDR2 sequences are SGHRS and YFSETQ. Trimming shortened V by 0 bases and J by 6 bases, and 16 bases separated the two germline ends. The CDR3 DNA reads TGCGCCAGCAGCTTGGTTTCCGGGACGAGACCCAATGAGCAGTTCTTC. Amino acids: CASSLVSGTRPNEQFF.

This clonotype was counted a few times. The rearrangement joins TRBV7-9 to TRBJ1-3, with D possibly TRBD1 on 5 matching bases. Trimming removed 4 bases at V and 0 bases at J, with 13 bases between. Germline V gene lookup returns CDR1 SEHNR and CDR2 FQNEAQ (reference sequence). The CDR3 is made up of 16 amino acids. The CDR3 nucleotides read TGTGCCAGCAGCTCTCGGGACTTGAGCTCTGGAAACACCATATATTTT. Translated: CASSSRDLSSGNTIYF.

This clonotype appeared a few times. The chain carries TRBV20-1 and TRBJ1-4; 11 bases align to TRBD1. The V gene's germline CDR1 is DFQATT and CDR2 SNEGSKA (reference sequence). With 1 base clipped from V and 8 bases from J, the junction kept 0 bases outside the gene matches. The CDR3 length is 13 residues. The CDR3 bases are TGCAGTGCTAGAGGGGACAGGGGGGAAAAACTGTTTTTT. This translates into CSARGDRGEKLFF.

The table lists this clonotype with many counts. The V and J genes are TRBV9 and TRBJ2-5; D may match TRBD1 or TRBD2 (5 bases each). Trimming cost V 0 bases and J 5 bases, with 17 bases left between them. The CDR3 covers 16 residues. Germline V gene lookup returns CDR1 SGDLS and CDR2 YYNGEE. The CDR3 protein is CASSVEGTALGETQYF. CDR3 bases: TGTGCCAGCAGCGTAGAGGGGACGGCCCTCGGGGAGACCCAGTACTTC.

This clonotype was seen many times. The chain couples TRBV29-1 to TRBJ2-1; a weak D match, TRBD2 (6 bases). Looked up from germline, CDR1 is SQVTM and CDR2 is ANQGSEA. The CDR3 loop spans 11 amino acids. V lost 4 bases and J lost 10, with 11 bases in between. Here the CDR3 reads CSVGAGREQFF. The CDR3 DNA sequence: TGCAGCGTTGGGGCGGGGCGCGAGCAGTTCTTC.

CDR3 amino acids: CASSDRDRGLQAHF. CDR3 sequence (DNA): TGTGCCAGCAGTGACCGGGACAGGGGCTTACAGGCGCATTTT. This chain joins TRBV6-5 and TRBJ1-5, with 10 bases identical to TRBD1. This CDR3 is built from 14 residues. Germline V gene lookup returns CDR1 MNHEY and CDR2 SVGAGI. J was trimmed by 15 bases and V by 5 bases; bases with no gene match: 13.

The table lists this clonotype with a few counts. The rearrangement uses TRBV28 and TRBJ1-1; a weak D match, TRBD1 (5 bases). V shed 3 bases and J shed 5 bases, with 13 bases lying between them. This CDR3 spans 14 amino acids. Germline CDR1 is MDHEN and CDR2 is SYDVKM. The CDR3 DNA follows: TGTGCCAGCAGTTTCCCCTGGGGGGGGACTGAAGCTTTCTTT. This sequence encodes CASSFPWGGTEAFF.

This clonotype was seen a few times. This chain connects TRBV6-2 or TRBV6-3 to TRBJ2-4; D not resolved. This CDR3 is built from 15 residues. The V and J ends lost 4 bases and 0 bases respectively, with 10 bases between them. Germline assignment: CDR1 MNHEY and CDR2 SVGEGT. CDR3 in amino acids: CASSFRALAKNIQYF. For the CDR3, the DNA is TGTGCCAGCAGTTTCCGGGCCTTAGCCAAAAACATTCAGTACTTC.

This chain connects TRBV7-8 to TRBJ1-5, with TRBD1 matching over 11 bases. With V trimmed by 3 bases and J by 7 bases, 5 bases remained unmatched. CDR1 SGHVS and CDR2 FQNEAQ come from the germline V gene. The CDR3 runs to 15 residues. The CDR3 reads CASSLRTGGEQPQHF. In DNA form, the CDR3 reads TGTGCCAGCAGCTTGAGGACAGGGGGCGAACAGCCCCAGCATTTT.

This clonotype was detected only a few times. V and J are TRBV10-3 and TRBJ2-3; D is uncertain. Germline CDR1 ENHRY, CDR2 SYGVKD. The CDR3 consists of 15 residues. V lost 8 bases and J lost 2, with 17 bases in between. The DNA for the CDR3 is TGTGCCATCCGAGTAGGGCCTGCACTCACAGATACGCAGTATTTT. Translating gives CAIRVGPALTDTQYF.